The next 5 T cell receptor beta chains were all read from a single sample in a study of T cell repertoires in cytomegalovirus infection. A single record per CDR3 protein comes from TCRdb applying MiXCR to the reads. The sample contains about 830,000 distinct CDR3 sequences, about 31% of which appear only once. These receptors have no identified antigens. The sequences come from cultured CD8+ T cells from PBMCs, collected from culture after CMV antigen stimulation. These receptors came from a human donor in good health (CMV status not recorded). Some clones in this sample may be carry-over from other donors' samples.

The V call is TRBV7-6, the J call TRBJ2-1; 12 bases agree with TRBD2. Trimming at V came to 5 bases and at J to 0 bases, leaving 11 bases not matched to a gene. The CDR3 is 19 amino acids. Germline lookup yields CDR1 SGHVS and CDR2 FNYEAQ. In DNA form, the CDR3 reads TGTGCCAGCAGCACCCCGGGACTAGCGGGCGCAAGCTCCTACAATGAGCAGTTCTTC. This encodes CASSTPGLAGASSYNEQFF.

This clonotype turned up a few times. The chain is built from TRBV6-5 and TRBJ1-5, with a possible D match to TRBD1 (6 bases). The V end lost 0 bases, the J end lost 7 bases, and 13 bases lay between the germline ends. The length of the CDR3 is 15 residues. Germline CDR1 MNHEY, CDR2 SVGAGI. The CDR3 nucleotides read TGTGCCAGCAGTTACTCTCCAGGGGTAGGACAGCCCCAGCATTTT. Protein: CASSYSPGVGQPQHF.

This clonotype was counted a few times. The V gene is TRBV28, the J gene TRBJ1-1, with 9 nucleotides matching TRBD1. The germline CDR1 and CDR2 sequences are MDHEN and SYDVKM. Unmatched junction bases numbered 4, after V lost 4 bases and J lost 4 bases. The length of the CDR3 is 14 residues. This chain's CDR3 is CASSYRGPGTEAFF. CDR3 DNA sequence: TGTGCCAGCAGTTACAGGGGGCCGGGCACTGAAGCTTTCTTT.

This clonotype was detected a few times. The chain carries TRBV19 and TRBJ1-4; a possible D gene is TRBD1 (5 bases). This CDR3 region has 12 residues. Germline CDR1 reads LNHDA; CDR2 reads SQIVND (reference sequence). The V and J ends lost 10 bases and 10 bases respectively, with 16 bases between them. Here the CDR3 reads CATLPGGGKLFF. The CDR3 DNA sequence: TGTGCCACCCTCCCCGGGGGGGGAAAACTGTTTTTT.

This clonotype was found a few times. One end of the junction does not line up with germline, which may come from a read error. This rearrangement joins TRBV7-6 to TRBJ2-2, with TRBD1 identical over 9 bases. This CDR3 contains 12 residues. Germline lookup yields CDR1 SGHVS and CDR2 FNYEAQ. The CDR3 bases are TGTGCCAGCAGCTTAGGGACAGGGGACCTGTTTTTT. Protein: CASSLGTGDLFF.